These 15 T cell receptor beta chains were all obtained from the same sample, sequenced in a study of breast tumors, draining lymph nodes, adjacent tissues. MiXCR, run by TCRdb on the multiplex PCR reads, gives a single entry per CDR3 protein. The sample consists of 160,000 or so distinct CDR3 sequences, more than 25% of them appearing once. Samples came from axillary lymph nodes draining the breast cancer. What was sequenced was axillary lymph node tissue. The receptors stem from a female donor with breast cancer. Some clones in this sample may be carry-over from other donors' samples.

Details on this clonotype: A much larger clone sits a single nucleotide away, making a read error possible. The chain combines TRBV12-3 or TRBV12-4 with TRBJ1-4; D remains ambiguous. The CDR3 is 13 residues long. CDR3 amino acids: CAGSLRFNEELFF. CDR3 in DNA: TGTGCCGGCAGTTTAAGATTTAATGAAGAACTGTTTTTT.

This clonotype was counted many times. The chain uses TRBV5-6 and TRBJ1-2; no clear D. There are 12 residues in the CDR3. Germline V gene lookup returns CDR1 SGHDT and CDR2 YYEEEE. Trimming shortened V by 4 bases and J by 8 bases, and 12 bases separated the two germline ends. CDR3 nucleotide sequence: TGTGCCAGCAGCCCACTGGGATACGGCTACACCTTC. Translated, it gives CASSPLGYGYTF. Combining the CDR3 with reference TRBV5-6 and TRBJ1-2 gives the whole variable domain DAGVTQSPTHLIKTRGQQVTLRCSPKSGHDTVSWYQQALGQGPQFIFQYYEEEERQRGNFPDRFSGHQFPNYSSELNVNALLLGDSALYLCASSPLGYGYTFGSGTRLTVV.

This clonotype appeared many times. The CDR3 nucleotides are TGTGCCAGCAGTCACCCGTCAGGGGACACAAGCTCCTACGAGCAGTACTTC. Its translation: CASSHPSGDTSSYEQYF. The V gene is TRBV6-6, the J gene TRBJ2-7; possible D gene TRBD1, 6 bases. The germline gives CDR1 MNHNY, CDR2 SVGAGI (reference sequence). Trimming left V 5 bases short and J 0 bases short, with 20 bases between. The CDR3 extends over 17 amino acids.

Only a few counts were recorded for this clonotype. This chain connects TRBV11-1 to TRBJ1-1; 8 nucleotides line up with TRBD1. V lost 1 base, J lost 5 bases, and 0 bases stayed unmatched. Germline V gene sequence: CDR1 SGHAT, CDR2 FQDESV (reference sequence). The CDR3 covers 13 residues. CDR3 DNA sequence: TGTGCCAGCAGCTTAGGGACAGGGACTGAAGCTTTCTTT. It is translated as CASSLGTGTEAFF.

In regard to this clonotype: This likely comes from a read error, as the CDR3 has no conserved phenylalanine or tryptophan at its end. This rearrangement joins TRBV4-1 to TRBJ2-2; unclear D gene. V lost 3 bases and J lost 5, with 10 bases in between. CDR1 is MGHRA and CDR2 is YSYEKL in the germline V gene. The CDR3 spans 14 residues. For the CDR3, the DNA is TGCGCCAGCAGCCAGATTGGGTGGACCGGGGAGCTGTTTCTT. It translates to CASSQIGWTGELFL.

The table lists this clonotype with many counts. The rearrangement uses TRBV5-1 and TRBJ2-7, with 10 bases fitting TRBD1. The CDR3 runs to 15 residues. With 4 bases clipped from V and 4 bases from J, the junction kept 8 bases outside the gene matches. The germline V gene has CDR1 SGHRS and CDR2 YFSETQ. The CDR3 region is CASSAGDRGLYEQYF. CDR3 nucleotide sequence: TGCGCCAGCAGCGCCGGGGACAGGGGCTTATACGAGCAGTACTTC.

This clonotype was recorded many times. The chain uses TRBV4-1 and TRBJ2-2; the match to TRBD2 covers 15 bases. Looked up from germline, CDR1 is MGHRA and CDR2 is YSYEKL. With 3 bases clipped from V and 6 bases from J, the junction kept 14 bases outside the gene matches. This CDR3 has 20 residues. The CDR3 bases are TGCGCCAGCAGCCAGCTCGCCGGGACTAGCGGGAGGCCGGGTGCCGGGGAGCTGTTTTTT. Its protein product is CASSQLAGTSGRPGAGELFF.

The chain couples TRBV28 to TRBJ1-2, with D perhaps matching TRBD1 (6 bases). Per germline, CDR1 MDHEN and CDR2 SYDVKM. The CDR3 is made up of 14 amino acids. Trimming removed 6 bases from V and 8 bases from J, with 19 bases in between. CDR3 region: CASSPGGSFRGYTF. The CDR3 DNA reads as TGTGCCAGCAGCCCCGGGGGCTCGTTTAGGGGCTACACCTTC.

V is TRBV5-4 and J is TRBJ2-7, with D tentatively TRBD1 (6 bases). This CDR3 is built from 15 residues. Germline lookup yields CDR1 SGHNT and CDR2 YYREEE (reference sequence). Trimming shortened V by 5 bases and J by 7 bases, and 22 bases separated the two germline ends. Here the CDR3 reads CASSYRDTVFREQYF. The CDR3 bases are TGTGCCAGCAGTTACCGGGACACGGTCTTCCGGGAGCAGTACTTC.

This clonotype was seen at least ten times. It may be a read error: a sequence one base away is much more abundant. Since the CDR3 does not end with the conserved phenylalanine or tryptophan, this likely comes from a read error. The chain is built from TRBV7-2 and TRBJ2-7; 11 positions agree with TRBD2. The CDR3 is made up of 14 amino acids. CDR1 and CDR2 from the germline V gene are SGHTA and FQGNSA. V was clipped by 4 bases and J by 3 bases; unmatched bases: 2. CDR3 loop: CASSWTSGRYEQYL. The DNA of the CDR3 is TGTGCCAGCAGCTGGACTAGCGGGCGCTACGAGCAGTACCTC.

This clonotype was counted at least ten times. This chain connects TRBV5-1 to TRBJ1-6, with D perhaps matching TRBD1 (5 bases). There are 14 residues in the CDR3. Germline V gene data show CDR1 as SGHRS and CDR2 as YFSETQ. With 4 bases removed from V and 8 bases from J, the gap between germline ends came to 13 bases. The CDR3 nucleotides are TGCGCCAGCAGCCTCAGACAGTTTGATTCACCCCTCCACTTT. Amino acid sequence: CASSLRQFDSPLHF. The entire variable domain, with the rest obtained from reference TRBV5-1 and TRBJ1-6, is as follows: KAGVTQTPRYLIKTRGQQVTLSCSPISGHRSVSWYQQTPGQGLQFLFEYFSETQRNKGNFPGRFSGRQFSNSRSEMNVSTLELGDSALYLCASSLRQFDSPLHFGNGTRLTVT.

This clonotype was counted many times. The J gene is TRBJ2-7, the V gene TRBV7-9; the D is unclear. Germline CDR1 SEHNR, CDR2 FQNEAQ (reference sequence). V lost 5 bases to trimming and J lost 1 base, with 12 bases between them. The CDR3 is made up of 14 amino acids. CDR3 DNA: TGTGCCAGCAGCCTTTTGGTCAGTTCCTACGAGCAGTACTTC. Protein sequence: CASSLLVSSYEQYF.

At least ten counts were recorded for this clonotype. V and J are TRBV11-3 and TRBJ2-2; a weak D match, TRBD2 (6 bases). Germline CDR1 is SGHNT and CDR2 is YENEEA. This CDR3 spans 16 amino acids. V was shortened by 4 bases and J by 2 bases, with 14 bases between the two germline ends. The CDR3 nucleotides read TGTGCCAGCAGCTCGGAAGTCGGGAGTAACACCGGGGAGCTGTTTTTT. It translates to CASSSEVGSNTGELFF.

Details on this clonotype: A clone one base away is much larger, so this may be a read error. This chain joins TRBV9 and TRBJ2-1; 8 nucleotides agree with TRBD1. The CDR3 length is 15 residues. Germline V gene sequence: CDR1 SGDLS, CDR2 YYNGEE. The CDR3 nucleotides read TGTGCCAGCAGCGAAGCCGGGACAGGTCTAAATGAGCCGTTCTTC. Translated: CASSEAGTGLNEPFF.

Only a few counts were recorded for this clonotype. V usage is TRBV11-1 and J usage is TRBJ1-1; D remains ambiguous. V lost 3 bases to trimming and J lost 1 base, with 9 bases between them. CDR1 and CDR2 (germline): SGHAT, FQDESV (reference sequence). CDR3 length: 14 residues. CDR3 amino acids: CASSLRGSNTEAFF. The CDR3, as DNA: TGTGCCAGCAGCTTGAGAGGGTCGAACACTGAAGCTTTCTTT.